Presented here are 8 T cell receptor beta chains from one specimen sequenced in a study of OX40 agonist ivuxolimab in advanced cancers. Assay: immunoSEQ multiplex PCR; the TCRdb copy retains only in-frame clones and omits some. The repertoire holds around 60,000 clones, with around 85% as singletons. The source was CD4+ or CD8+ T cells sorted from blood, collected in a trial of the OX40 agonist ivuxolimab. Receptor source: an adult with an advanced solid tumor such as melanoma, head and neck, liver or kidney cancer.

The chain employs TRBV7-6 and TRBJ2-1; a weak D match, TRBD1 (7 bases). CDR3 length equals 19 residues. Trimming left V 5 bases short and J 2 bases short, with 25 bases between. The germline V gene encodes CDR1 SGHVS and CDR2 FNYEAQ. CDR3 sequence: CASSHFGSSERGPYNEQFF. The CDR3 DNA sequence: TGTGCCAGCAGCCACTTCGGTTCTAGCGAGAGGGGGCCCTACAATGAGCAGTTCTTC. The complete variable domain, with remaining parts taken from reference TRBV7-6 and TRBJ2-1, reads GAGVSQSPRYKVTKRGQDVALRCDPISGHVSLYWYRQALGQGPEFLTYFNYEAQQDKSGLPNDRFSAERPEGSISTLTIQRTEQRDSAMYRCASSHFGSSERGPYNEQFFGPGTRLTVL.

The chain joins TRBV6-5 to TRBJ1-2; the match to TRBD1 covers 8 bases. Looked up from germline, CDR1 is MNHEY and CDR2 is SVGAGI. The CDR3 has 13 residues. J was trimmed by 6 bases and V by 6 bases; bases with no gene match: 6. The DNA for the CDR3 is TGTGCCAGCAGCCAGACAGGGGACCATGGCTACACCTTC. Amino acid sequence: CASSQTGDHGYTF.

The J gene is TRBJ2-1, the V gene TRBV11-3; 7 bases agree with TRBD2. CDR3 length: 14 amino acids. Germline-derived CDR1 and CDR2 are SGHNT and YENEEA. The J segment lost 5 bases and the V segment lost 7 bases, leaving 8 bases of the junction unmatched. The CDR3, as DNA: TGTGCCAGCAACCCGGGACTACTAAACAATGAGCAGTTCTTC. It encodes CASNPGLLNNEQFF.

The chain couples TRBV5-1 to TRBJ1-4; D not resolved. The CDR3 sequence is 12 residues long. Germline V gene sequence: CDR1 SGHRS, CDR2 YFSETQ. V was trimmed by 3 bases and J by 8 bases, leaving 8 bases between them. CDR3: CASSWRGEKLFF. The DNA for the CDR3 is TGCGCCAGCAGCTGGAGAGGGGAAAAACTGTTTTTT.

The chain employs TRBV28 and TRBJ2-5, with D possibly TRBD1 on 6 matching bases. The V gene's germline CDR1 is MDHEN and CDR2 SYDVKM. Between the trimmed V and J ends, which lost 7 bases and 1 base, there was a span of 16 bases. CDR3 length: 15 amino acids. The CDR3, as DNA: TGTGCCAGCAACCTTGTGGGCAGGGGCCAAGAGACCCAGTACTTC. Translating it yields CASNLVGRGQETQYF.

The chain is built from TRBV10-2 and TRBJ1-1; unclear D gene. Germline V gene sequence: CDR1 WSHSY, CDR2 SAAADI. CDR3 length equals 13 residues. V shed 7 bases and J shed 5 bases, with 14 bases lying between them. The CDR3 nucleotides read TGCGCCAGCACCTCGTTGGGAGGGACTGAAGCTTTCTTT. This gives the protein CASTSLGGTEAFF.

The chain recombines TRBV6-7 with TRBJ1-2; 8 bases are a match to TRBD1. TRBV6-7 is known as an ORF, though its function is uncertain. The ends lost 6 bases at V and 3 bases at J; junction bases unmatched: 6. The CDR3 has 14 amino acids. This CDR3 is CASRRTGKHYGYTF. DNA of the CDR3: TGTGCCAGCAGACGGACAGGGAAACACTATGGCTACACCTTC.

The rearrangement links TRBV5-4 to TRBJ2-5; D is unresolved. Between the trimmed V and J ends, which lost 4 bases and 0 bases, there was a span of 10 bases. The CDR3 contains 14 residues. Germline V lookup: CDR1 SGHNT, CDR2 YYREEE (reference sequence). The CDR3 DNA sequence: TGTGCCAGCAGCCGAGTTAACAACCAAGAGACCCAGTACTTC. Translation: CASSRVNNQETQYF.